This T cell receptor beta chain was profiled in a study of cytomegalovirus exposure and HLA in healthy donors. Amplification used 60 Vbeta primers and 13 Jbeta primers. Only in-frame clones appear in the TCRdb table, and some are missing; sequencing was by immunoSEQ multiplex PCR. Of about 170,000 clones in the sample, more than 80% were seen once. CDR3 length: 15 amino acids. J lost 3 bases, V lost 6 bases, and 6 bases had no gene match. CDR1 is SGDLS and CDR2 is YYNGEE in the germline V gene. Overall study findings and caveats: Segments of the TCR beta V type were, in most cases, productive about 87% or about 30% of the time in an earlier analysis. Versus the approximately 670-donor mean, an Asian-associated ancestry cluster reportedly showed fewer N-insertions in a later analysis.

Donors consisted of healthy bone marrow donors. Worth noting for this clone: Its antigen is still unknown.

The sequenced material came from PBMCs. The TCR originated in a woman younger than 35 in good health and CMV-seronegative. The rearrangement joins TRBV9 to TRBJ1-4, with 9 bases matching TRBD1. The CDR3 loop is CASIPGQGPNEKLFF. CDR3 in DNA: TGTGCCAGCATCCCGGGACAGGGACCTAATGAAAAACTGTTTTTT.